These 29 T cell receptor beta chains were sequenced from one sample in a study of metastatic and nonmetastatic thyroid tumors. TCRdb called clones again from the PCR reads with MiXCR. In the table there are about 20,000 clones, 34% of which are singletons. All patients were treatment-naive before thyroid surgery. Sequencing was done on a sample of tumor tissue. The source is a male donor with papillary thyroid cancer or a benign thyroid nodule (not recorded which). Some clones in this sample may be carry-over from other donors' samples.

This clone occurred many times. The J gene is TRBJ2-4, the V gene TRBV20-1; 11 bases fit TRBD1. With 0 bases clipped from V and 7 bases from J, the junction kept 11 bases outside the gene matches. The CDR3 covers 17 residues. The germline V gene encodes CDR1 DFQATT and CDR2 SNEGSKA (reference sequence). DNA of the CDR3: TGCAGTGCTAGAGATAAAGGAGGACAGGGGGCCCGGAACATTCAGTACTTC. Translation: CSARDKGGQGARNIQYF.

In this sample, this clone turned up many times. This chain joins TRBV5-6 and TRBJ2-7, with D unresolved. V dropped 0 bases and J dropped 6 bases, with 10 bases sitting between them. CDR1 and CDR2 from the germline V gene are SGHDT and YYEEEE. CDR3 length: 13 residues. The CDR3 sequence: CASSLARAGEQYF. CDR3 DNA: TGTGCCAGCAGCTTGGCCAGAGCAGGCGAGCAGTACTTC.

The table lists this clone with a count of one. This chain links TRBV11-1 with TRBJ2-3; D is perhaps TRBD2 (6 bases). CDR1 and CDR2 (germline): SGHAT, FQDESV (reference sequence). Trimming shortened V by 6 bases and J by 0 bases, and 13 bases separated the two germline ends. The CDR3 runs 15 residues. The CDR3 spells CASRVSGTSTDTQYF. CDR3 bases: TGTGCCAGCAGGGTTAGCGGAACTAGCACAGATACGCAGTATTTT.

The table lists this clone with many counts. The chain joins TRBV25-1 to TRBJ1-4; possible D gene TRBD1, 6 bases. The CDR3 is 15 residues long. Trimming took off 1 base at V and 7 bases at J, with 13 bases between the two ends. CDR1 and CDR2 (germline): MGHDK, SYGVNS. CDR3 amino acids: CASSEWGALGEKLFF. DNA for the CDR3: TGTGCCAGCAGTGAATGGGGGGCGTTGGGTGAAAAACTGTTTTTT.

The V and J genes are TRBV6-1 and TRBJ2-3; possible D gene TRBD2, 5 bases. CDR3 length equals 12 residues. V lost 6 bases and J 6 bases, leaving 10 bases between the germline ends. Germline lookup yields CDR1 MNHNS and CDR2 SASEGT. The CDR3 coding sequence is TGTGCCAGCAGGACGGAGCGGGATACGCAGTATTTT. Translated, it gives CASRTERDTQYF.

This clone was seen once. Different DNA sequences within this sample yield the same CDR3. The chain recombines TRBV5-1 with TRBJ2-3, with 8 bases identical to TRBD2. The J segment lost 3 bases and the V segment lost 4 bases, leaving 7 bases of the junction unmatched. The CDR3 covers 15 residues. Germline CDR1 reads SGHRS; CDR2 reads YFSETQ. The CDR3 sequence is CASSPGLALTDTQYF. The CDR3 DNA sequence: TGCGCCAGCAGCCCTGGACTAGCTTTGACAGATACGCAGTATTTT.

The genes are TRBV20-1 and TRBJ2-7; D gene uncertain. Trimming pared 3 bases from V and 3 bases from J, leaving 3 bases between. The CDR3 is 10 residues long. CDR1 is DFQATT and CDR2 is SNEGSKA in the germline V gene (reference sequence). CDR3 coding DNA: TGCAGTGCTAGTCGCTACGAGCAGTACTTC. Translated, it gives CSASRYEQYF.

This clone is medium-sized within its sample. The CDR3 DNA sequence: TGTGCCAGCAGTGGGGGTAATCGGAACACTGAAGCTTTCTTT. As protein: CASSGGNRNTEAFF. The rearrangement joins TRBV6-1 to TRBJ1-1; D is unclear. V lost 4 bases, J lost 1 base, and 10 bases lay in between. CDR3 size: 14 residues. CDR1 and CDR2 from the germline V gene are MNHNS and SASEGT.

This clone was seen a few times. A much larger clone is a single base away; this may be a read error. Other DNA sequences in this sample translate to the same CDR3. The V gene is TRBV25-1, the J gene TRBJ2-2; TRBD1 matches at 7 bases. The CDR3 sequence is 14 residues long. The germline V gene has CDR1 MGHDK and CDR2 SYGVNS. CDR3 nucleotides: TGTGCCACCTCGTGGCAGGGGGACACCGGGGAGCTGTTTTTC. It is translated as CATSWQGDTGELFF.

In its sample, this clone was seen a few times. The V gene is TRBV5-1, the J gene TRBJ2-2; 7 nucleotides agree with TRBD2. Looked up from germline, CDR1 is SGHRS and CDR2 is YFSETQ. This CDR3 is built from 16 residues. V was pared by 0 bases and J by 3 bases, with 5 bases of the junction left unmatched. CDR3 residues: CASSLDGRPDTGELFF. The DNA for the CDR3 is TGCGCCAGCAGCTTGGACGGGAGGCCCGACACCGGGGAGCTGTTTTTT.

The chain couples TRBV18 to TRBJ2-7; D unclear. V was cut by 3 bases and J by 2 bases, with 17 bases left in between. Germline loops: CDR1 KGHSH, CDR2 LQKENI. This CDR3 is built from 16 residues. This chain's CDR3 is CASSPRPGGRTYEQYF. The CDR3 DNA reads TGTGCCAGCTCACCCCGACCGGGCGGCAGAACCTACGAGCAGTACTTC.

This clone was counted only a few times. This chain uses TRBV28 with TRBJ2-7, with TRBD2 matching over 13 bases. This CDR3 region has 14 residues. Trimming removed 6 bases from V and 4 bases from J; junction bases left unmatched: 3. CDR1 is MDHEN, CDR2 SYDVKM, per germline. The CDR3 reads CASSMTSGGYEQYF. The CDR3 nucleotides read TGTGCCAGCAGCATGACTAGCGGGGGGTACGAGCAGTACTTC.

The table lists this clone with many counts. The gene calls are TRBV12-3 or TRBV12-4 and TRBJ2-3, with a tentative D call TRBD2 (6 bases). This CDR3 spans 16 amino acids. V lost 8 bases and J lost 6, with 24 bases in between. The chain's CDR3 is CASRRVERAFDDTQYF. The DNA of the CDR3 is TGTGCCAGCCGTCGGGTTGAGCGGGCCTTTGACGATACGCAGTATTTT.

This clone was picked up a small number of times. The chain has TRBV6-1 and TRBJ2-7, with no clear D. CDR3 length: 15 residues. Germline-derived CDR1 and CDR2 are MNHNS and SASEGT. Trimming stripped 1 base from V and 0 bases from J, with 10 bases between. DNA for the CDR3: TGTGCCAGCAGTGAAGACGGCACCTACTCCTACGAGCAGTACTTC. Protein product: CASSEDGTYSYEQYF.

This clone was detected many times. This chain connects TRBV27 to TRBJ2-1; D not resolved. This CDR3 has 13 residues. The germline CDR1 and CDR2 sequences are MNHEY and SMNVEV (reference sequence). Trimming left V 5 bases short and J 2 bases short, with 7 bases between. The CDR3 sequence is CASSGVPYNEQFF. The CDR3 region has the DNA TGTGCCAGCAGTGGGGTACCCTACAATGAGCAGTTCTTC.

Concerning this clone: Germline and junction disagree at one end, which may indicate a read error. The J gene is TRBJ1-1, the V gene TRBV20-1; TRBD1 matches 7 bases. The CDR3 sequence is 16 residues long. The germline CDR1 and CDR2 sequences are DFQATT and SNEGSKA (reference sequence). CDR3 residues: CSAIVRGTGGNTAAFF. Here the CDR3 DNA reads TGCAGTGCTATAGTCAGGGGGACCGGTGGGAACACTGCAGCTTTCTTT.

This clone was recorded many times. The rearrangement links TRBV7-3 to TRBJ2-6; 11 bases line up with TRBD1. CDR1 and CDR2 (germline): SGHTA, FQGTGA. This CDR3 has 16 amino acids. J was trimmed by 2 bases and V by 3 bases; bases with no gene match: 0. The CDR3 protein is CASSLGQGAGANVLTF. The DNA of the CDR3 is TGTGCCAGCAGCTTGGGACAGGGGGCTGGGGCCAACGTCCTGACTTTC.

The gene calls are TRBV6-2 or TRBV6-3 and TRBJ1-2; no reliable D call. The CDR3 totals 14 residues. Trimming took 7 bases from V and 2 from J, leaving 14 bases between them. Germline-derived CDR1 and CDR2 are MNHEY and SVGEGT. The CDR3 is CASTPSMGNYGYTF. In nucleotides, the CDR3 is TGTGCCAGCACCCCGTCCATGGGAAACTATGGCTACACCTTC.

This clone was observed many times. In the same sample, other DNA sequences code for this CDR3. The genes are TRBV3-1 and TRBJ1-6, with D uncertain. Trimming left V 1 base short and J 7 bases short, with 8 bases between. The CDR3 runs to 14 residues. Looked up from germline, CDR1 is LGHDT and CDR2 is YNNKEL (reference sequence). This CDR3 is CASSQGQNNSPLHF. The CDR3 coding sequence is TGTGCCAGCAGCCAAGGGCAGAACAATTCACCCCTCCACTTT. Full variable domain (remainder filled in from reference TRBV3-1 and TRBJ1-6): DTAVSQTPKYLVTQMGNDKSIKCEQNLGHDTMYWYKQDSKKFLKIMFSYNNKELIINETVPNRFSPKSPDKAHLNLHINSLELGDSAVYFCASSQGQNNSPLHFGNGTRLTVT.

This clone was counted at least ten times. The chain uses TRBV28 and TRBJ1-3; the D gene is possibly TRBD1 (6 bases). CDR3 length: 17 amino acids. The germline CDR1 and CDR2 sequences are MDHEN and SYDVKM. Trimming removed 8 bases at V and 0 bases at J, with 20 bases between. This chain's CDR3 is CASYQRGGVGSGNTIYF. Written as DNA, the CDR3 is TGTGCCAGCTACCAGAGGGGGGGGGTAGGCTCTGGAAACACCATATATTTT.

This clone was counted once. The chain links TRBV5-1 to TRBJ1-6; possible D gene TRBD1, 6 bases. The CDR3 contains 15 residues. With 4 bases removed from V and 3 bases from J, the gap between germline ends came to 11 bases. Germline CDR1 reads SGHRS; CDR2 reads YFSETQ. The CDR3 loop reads CASSPGQNYNSPLHF. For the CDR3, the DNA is TGCGCCAGCAGCCCCGGACAGAACTATAATTCACCCCTCCACTTT.

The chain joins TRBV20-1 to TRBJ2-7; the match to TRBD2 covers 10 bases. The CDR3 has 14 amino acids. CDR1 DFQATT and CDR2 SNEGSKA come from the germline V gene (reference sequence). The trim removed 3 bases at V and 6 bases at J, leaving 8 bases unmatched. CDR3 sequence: CSARPLAGVSEQYF. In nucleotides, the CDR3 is TGCAGTGCTAGGCCTCTAGCGGGAGTAAGCGAGCAGTACTTC.

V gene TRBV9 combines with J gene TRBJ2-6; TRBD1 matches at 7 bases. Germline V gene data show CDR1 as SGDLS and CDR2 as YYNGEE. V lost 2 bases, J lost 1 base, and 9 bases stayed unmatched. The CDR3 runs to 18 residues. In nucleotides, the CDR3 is TGTGCCAGCAGCGTCGGGATACAGGGGCCATCTGGGGCCAACGTCCTGACTTTC. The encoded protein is CASSVGIQGPSGANVLTF.

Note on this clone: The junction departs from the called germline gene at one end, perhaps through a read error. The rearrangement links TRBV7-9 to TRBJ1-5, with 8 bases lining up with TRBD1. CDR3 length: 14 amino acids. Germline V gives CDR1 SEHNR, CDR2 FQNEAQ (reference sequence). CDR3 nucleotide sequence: TGTGCCAGGAGCTTAGGACAGGGCAATCAGCCCCTGCATTTT. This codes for CARSLGQGNQPLHF.

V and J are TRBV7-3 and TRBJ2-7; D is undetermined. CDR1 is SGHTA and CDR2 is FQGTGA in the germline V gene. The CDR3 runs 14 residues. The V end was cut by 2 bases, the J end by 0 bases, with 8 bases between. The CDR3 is CASSLYTGSYEQYF. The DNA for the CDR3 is TGTGCCAGCAGCTTATATACGGGCTCCTACGAGCAGTACTTC.

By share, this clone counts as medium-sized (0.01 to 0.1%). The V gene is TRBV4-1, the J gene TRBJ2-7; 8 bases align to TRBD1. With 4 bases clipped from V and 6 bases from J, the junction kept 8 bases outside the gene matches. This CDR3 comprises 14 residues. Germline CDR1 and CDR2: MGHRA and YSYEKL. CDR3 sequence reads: CASSPLGQGGEQYF. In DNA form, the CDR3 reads TGCGCCAGCAGCCCGCTCGGACAGGGCGGCGAGCAGTACTTC.

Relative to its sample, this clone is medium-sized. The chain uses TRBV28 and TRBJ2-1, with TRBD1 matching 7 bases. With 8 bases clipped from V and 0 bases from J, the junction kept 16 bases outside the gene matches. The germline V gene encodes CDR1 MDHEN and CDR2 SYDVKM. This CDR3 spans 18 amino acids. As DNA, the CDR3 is TGTGCCAGCTGGCCAGCTGGGACAGCATCGAGCTCCTACAATGAGCAGTTCTTC. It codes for CASWPAGTASSSYNEQFF.

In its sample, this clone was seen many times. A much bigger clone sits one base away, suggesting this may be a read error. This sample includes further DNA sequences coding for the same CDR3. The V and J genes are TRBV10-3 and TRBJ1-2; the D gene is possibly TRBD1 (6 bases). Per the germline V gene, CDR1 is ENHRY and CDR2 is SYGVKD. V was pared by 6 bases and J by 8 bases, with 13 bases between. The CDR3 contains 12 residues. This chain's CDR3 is CAISSTGGGYTF. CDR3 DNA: TGTGCCATCAGCAGCACTGGGGGCGGCTACACCTTC.

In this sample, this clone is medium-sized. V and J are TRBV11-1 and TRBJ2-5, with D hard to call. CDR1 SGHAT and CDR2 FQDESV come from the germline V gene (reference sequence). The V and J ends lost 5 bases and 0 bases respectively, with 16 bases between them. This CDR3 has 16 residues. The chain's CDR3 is CASSPRARGYQETQYF. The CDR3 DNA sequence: TGTGCCAGCAGCCCCCGGGCCCGCGGCTACCAAGAGACCCAGTACTTC.